Listed below are T cell receptor beta chains from one sample, sequenced in a study of graft-versus-host responses after intestinal transplantation. Using immunoSEQ multiplex PCR, the repertoire was profiled, and TCRdb retains in-frame clones only, with some absent. Among tens of thousands of clones, around nine tenths were seen once, and the ten largest hold around 0.49%. These receptors' targets are unknown. This specimen consisted of unstimulated CD8+ T cells sorted from spleen or lymph node cells, obtained before intestinal transplant. Every receptor here comes from a human donor who received an intestinal transplant. Both conserved end residues are part of each CDR3. The D gene is left open where the match is weak. Size tells how often a clone was seen (once, few, many) or the class of an expanded clone, and some rows leave it out.

abundance,j_gene,d_gene,v_gene,CDR3aa,CDR3nt
-,TRBJ1-3,-,TRBV9,CASSVGQGSDSGNTIYF,TGTGCCAGCAGCGTAGGACAAGGATCTGACTCTGGAAACACCATATATTTT
-,TRBJ1-1,-,TRBV7-9,CASSQRGGANTEAFF,TGTGCCAGCAGCCAACGTGGGGGCGCGAACACTGAAGCTTTCTTT
-,TRBJ1-1,-,TRBV19,CASSPGGPVNTEAFF,TGTGCCAGTAGCCCGGGGGGGCCCGTGAACACTGAAGCTTTCTTT
-,TRBJ2-1,TRBD2,TRBV7-9,CASSPWTSGNEQFF,TGTGCCAGCAGCCCCTGGACTAGTGGAAATGAGCAGTTCTTC
few,TRBJ1-1,-,TRBV30,CAWSQGPDEAFF,TGTGCCTGGAGCCAGGGCCCAGATGAAGCTTTCTTT
-,TRBJ1-4,TRBD1,TRBV5-4,CASSLDRGNEKLFF,TGTGCCAGCAGCCTGGACAGGGGGAATGAAAAACTGTTTTTT
few,TRBJ1-4,TRBD1,TRBV2,CASRETGLEKLFF,TGTGCCAGCAGGGAGACAGGGCTTGAAAAACTGTTTTTT
-,TRBJ2-1,-,TRBV5-3,CARRLTRFISGSYNEQFF,TGTGCCAGAAGACTCACCCGTTTTATTAGCGGCTCCTACAATGAGCAGTTCTTC
once,TRBJ1-2,-,TRBV21-1,CASRETLRDYGYTF,TGTGCCAGCAGGGAGACATTGAGGGACTATGGCTACACCTTC
once,TRBJ1-1,-,TRBV29-1,CSAVDGAPNTEAFF,TGCAGCGCGGTCGACGGAGCCCCGAACACTGAAGCTTTCTTT
-,TRBJ2-1,-,TRBV19,CASTDGGDTYNEQFF,TGTGCCAGTACGGATGGCGGAGATACTTACAATGAGCAGTTCTTC
-,TRBJ2-3,-,TRBV21-1,CASSTQRGSTGTDTQYF,TGTGCCAGCAGCACCCAGAGGGGGTCCACGGGCACAGATACGCAGTATTTT
-,TRBJ2-7,TRBD1,TRBV4-2,CASSHPGQDSYEQYF,TGTGCCAGCAGCCACCCGGGACAGGACTCCTACGAGCAGTACTTC
-,TRBJ2-5,TRBD2,TRBV7-2,CASSLWLAGGTGETQYF,TGTGCCAGCAGCTTATGGCTAGCGGGGGGGACGGGCGAGACCCAGTACTTC
-,TRBJ2-1,TRBD2,TRBV14,CASSHSGTSVYNEQFF,TGTGCCAGCAGCCATTCCGGGACTAGCGTCTACAATGAGCAGTTCTTC
-,TRBJ2-3,-,TRBV29-1,CSVDRDFDRVTDTQYF,TGCAGCGTTGATAGGGACTTTGACAGGGTCACAGATACGCAGTATTTT
-,TRBJ1-1,TRBD1,TRBV7-6,CASSFPGQGTEAFF,TGTGCCAGCAGCTTCCCGGGACAGGGAACAGAAGCTTTCTTT
-,TRBJ2-6,TRBD1,TRBV7-9,CASSQGQGPSGANVLTF,TGTGCCAGCAGCCAAGGACAGGGCCCCTCTGGGGCCAACGTCCTGACTTTC
-,TRBJ1-1,TRBD1,TRBV27,CASTQGGSEAFF,TGTGCCAGTACACAGGGGGGGAGTGAAGCTTTCTTT
-,TRBJ1-1,-,TRBV13,CASSSQGGTEAFF,TGTGCCAGCAGCTCGCAGGGTGGCACTGAAGCCTTCTTT
-,TRBJ2-1,TRBD2,TRBV7-9,CASSLVLADNEQFF,TGTGCCAGCAGCTTAGTACTAGCGGACAATGAGCAGTTCTTC
-,TRBJ2-6,-,TRBV7-9,CASSLDGISGANVLTF,TGTGCCAGCAGCTTAGACGGTATCTCTGGGGCCAACGTCCTGACTTTC
-,TRBJ2-1,-,TRBV5-6,CASSKTDSYNEQFF,TGTGCCAGCAGCAAAACGGACAGTTACAATGAGCAGTTCTTC
-,TRBJ1-2,TRBD1,TRBV7-4,CASSTDRVYGYTF,TGTGCCAGCAGCACCGACAGGGTGTATGGCTACACCTTC
-,TRBJ2-1,-,TRBV30,CAWSVGTGDNEQFF,TGTGCCTGGAGTGTAGGAACAGGTGACAATGAGCAGTTCTTC
-,TRBJ2-1,-,TRBV20-1,CSASESEQFF,TGCAGTGCTAGCGAGTCCGAGCAGTTCTTC
-,TRBJ1-6,-,TRBV12-5,CASGLVPTGEVNSPLHF,TGTGCTAGTGGTTTGGTCCCCACCGGGGAGGTCAATTCACCCCTCCACTTT
-,TRBJ1-3,-,TRBV28,CASSFRGGPPGNTIYF,TGTGCCAGCAGTTTTAGGGGGGGGCCGCCTGGAAACACCATATATTTT
-,TRBJ2-7,-,TRBV5-1,CASSFGTGSYEQYF,TGCGCCAGCAGCTTTGGAACAGGCTCCTACGAGCAGTACTTC
-,TRBJ2-7,TRBD1,TRBV19,CASSSTGGYEQYF,TGTGCCAGTAGTTCGACAGGGGGTTACGAGCAGTACTTC
-,TRBJ1-4,TRBD1,TRBV6-1,CASSALTGVNEKLFF,TGTGCCAGCAGTGCCTTGACAGGGGTTAATGAAAAACTGTTTTTT
-,TRBJ1-1,-,TRBV5-1,CASRGARTEAFF,TGCGCCAGCCGGGGGGCACGTACTGAAGCTTTCTTT
once,TRBJ2-5,-,TRBV15,CATSGIRGGDQETQYF,TGTGCCACCAGCGGAATAAGGGGGGGGGACCAAGAGACCCAGTACTTC
-,TRBJ1-4,-,TRBV25-1,CASSFSANEKLFF,TGTGCCAGCAGTTTTTCAGCTAATGAAAAACTGTTTTTT
-,TRBJ1-1,-,TRBV2,CASSEFSLFGFTEAFF,TGTGCCAGCAGTGAATTTAGCTTATTCGGGTTCACTGAAGCTTTCTTT
-,TRBJ1-2,-,TRBV9,CASSEATSNYGYTF,TGTGCCAGCAGCGAAGCGACGAGTAACTATGGCTACACCTTC
-,TRBJ1-5,TRBD1,TRBV28,CASSLSGTGAQPQHF,TGTGCCAGCAGTTTAAGCGGGACAGGGGCGCAGCCCCAGCATTTT
-,TRBJ2-5,TRBD1,TRBV14,CASRDRVRETQYF,TGTGCCAGCAGGGACAGGGTACGGGAGACCCAGTACTTC
-,TRBJ1-5,TRBD1,TRBV28,CASSQWTGVNQPQHF,TGTGCCAGCAGTCAGTGGACAGGAGTCAATCAGCCCCAGCATTTT
-,TRBJ1-3,-,TRBV4-1,CASSHGYDRLSGNTIYF,TGCGCCAGCAGCCATGGTTACGACCGACTCTCTGGAAACACCATATATTTT
-,TRBJ1-1,-,TRBV27,CASSPETKNTEAFF,TGTGCCAGCAGTCCAGAGACAAAGAACACTGAAGCTTTCTTT
-,TRBJ2-7,-,TRBV27,CASSLSGWRSYEQYF,TGTGCCAGCAGTTTATCTGGATGGAGGTCCTACGAGCAGTACTTC
-,TRBJ2-7,-,TRBV7-9,CASSSRIGDSYEQYF,TGTGCCAGCAGCTCAAGGATCGGGGACTCCTACGAGCAGTACTTC
few,TRBJ2-7,-,TRBV30,CAWSVGGDGEQYF,TGTGCCTGGAGTGTCGGAGGGGACGGCGAGCAGTACTTC
-,TRBJ2-5,TRBD1,TRBV6-4,CASSFRDRGDETQYF,TGTGCCAGCAGCTTCCGGGACAGGGGGGACGAGACCCAGTACTTC
-,TRBJ2-7,TRBD1,TRBV6-1,CASSHPGQGSEQYF,TGTGCCAGCAGCCATCCGGGACAGGGATCCGAGCAGTACTTC
once,TRBJ2-2,TRBD2,TRBV2,CASSGGSAGGTGELFF,TGTGCCAGCAGTGGTGGGTCGGCGGGGGGCACCGGGGAGCTGTTTTTT
-,TRBJ2-7,TRBD2,TRBV18,CASSPESSGGHYEQYF,TGTGCCAGCTCACCAGAGTCTAGCGGGGGACACTACGAGCAGTACTTC
-,TRBJ2-1,TRBD2,TRBV27,CASSLSTSGYNEQFF,TGTGCCAGCAGTTTATCGACTAGCGGTTACAATGAGCAGTTCTTC
-,TRBJ2-2,TRBD1,TRBV9,CASSGDTGGWNIGELFF,TGTGCCAGCAGCGGTGACACAGGGGGATGGAATATCGGGGAGCTGTTTTTT
-,TRBJ2-7,TRBD1,TRBV6-5,CASNYRGPYEQYF,TGTGCCTCCAATTACAGGGGTCCCTACGAGCAGTACTTC
-,TRBJ2-7,-,TRBV11-2,CASSLERSYEQYF,TGTGCCAGCAGCTTAGAGCGGAGCTACGAGCAGTACTTC
-,TRBJ2-7,TRBD2,TRBV7-9,CASSRRERSYEQYF,TGTGCCTCATCCAGGCGGGAGAGATCCTACGAGCAGTACTTC
-,TRBJ2-5,TRBD2,TRBV7-7,CASSSLAGEETQYF,TGTGCCAGCAGCTCACTAGCGGGGGAAGAGACCCAGTACTTC
-,TRBJ1-1,-,TRBV6-4,CASSDGANTEAFF,TGTGCCAGCAGTGACGGGGCAAACACTGAAGCTTTCTTT